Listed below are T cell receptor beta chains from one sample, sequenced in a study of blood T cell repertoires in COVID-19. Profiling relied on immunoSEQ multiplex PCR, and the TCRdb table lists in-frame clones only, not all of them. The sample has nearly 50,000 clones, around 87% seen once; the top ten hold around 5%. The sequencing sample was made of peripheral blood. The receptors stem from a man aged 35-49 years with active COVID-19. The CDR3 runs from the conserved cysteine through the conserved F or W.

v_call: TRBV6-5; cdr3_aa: CASGGLTKAFF
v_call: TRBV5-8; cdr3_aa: CASSRRSHYEQYF
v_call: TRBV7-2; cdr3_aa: CASSLTSGNRDTQYF
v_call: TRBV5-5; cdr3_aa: CASSLWTSGNADTQYF
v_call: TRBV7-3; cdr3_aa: CATLRSPGEEAFF
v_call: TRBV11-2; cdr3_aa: CASSPRTSGTVLNEQFF
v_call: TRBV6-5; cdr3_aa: CASSYSLGEETQYF
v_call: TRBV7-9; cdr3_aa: CASSLSTASTDTQYF
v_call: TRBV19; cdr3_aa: CASSPGTGLGHEQYF
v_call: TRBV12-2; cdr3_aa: CASRSTGILNNEQFF